This T cell receptor (beta chain) comes out of a study of identical twins. Whole-study findings and limits: Fewer insertions marked abundant cord blood beta clonotypes; young adult naive trended weakly, memory not at all.

Donors uniformly comprised healthy Caucasians. A template switching step contributed a universal primer site, while unique molecular identifiers were present in the cDNA. TCRdb passed the 5' RACE reads through MiXCR, listing each CDR3 protein once. The table records about 720,000 distinct CDR3 sequences, 15% to 20% of them present only once. Worth noting for this clonotype: No antigen is known for it.

The V and J ends lost 5 bases and 0 bases, in that order; junction bases with no gene match: 9. The length of the CDR3 is 15 residues. CDR1 and CDR2 from the germline V gene are DFQATT and SNEGSKA (reference sequence). These data were also filed under a second study, of T cells expressing NK-cell markers. That work states: Sorted CD3+CD56-NKG2C+, CD3+CD56+NKG2C- and CD3+CD56+NKG2C+ T cells were the source of the TCR beta repertoires.

The sequenced sample consisted of PBMCs. The chain has TRBV20-1 and TRBJ2-7; 8 positions agree with TRBD1. The TCR was taken from a woman younger than 30 in good health. CDR3 sequence: CSAYSGTGNSYEQYF. In DNA form, the CDR3 reads TGCAGTGCTTACTCAGGGACAGGCAACTCCTACGAGCAGTACTTC.